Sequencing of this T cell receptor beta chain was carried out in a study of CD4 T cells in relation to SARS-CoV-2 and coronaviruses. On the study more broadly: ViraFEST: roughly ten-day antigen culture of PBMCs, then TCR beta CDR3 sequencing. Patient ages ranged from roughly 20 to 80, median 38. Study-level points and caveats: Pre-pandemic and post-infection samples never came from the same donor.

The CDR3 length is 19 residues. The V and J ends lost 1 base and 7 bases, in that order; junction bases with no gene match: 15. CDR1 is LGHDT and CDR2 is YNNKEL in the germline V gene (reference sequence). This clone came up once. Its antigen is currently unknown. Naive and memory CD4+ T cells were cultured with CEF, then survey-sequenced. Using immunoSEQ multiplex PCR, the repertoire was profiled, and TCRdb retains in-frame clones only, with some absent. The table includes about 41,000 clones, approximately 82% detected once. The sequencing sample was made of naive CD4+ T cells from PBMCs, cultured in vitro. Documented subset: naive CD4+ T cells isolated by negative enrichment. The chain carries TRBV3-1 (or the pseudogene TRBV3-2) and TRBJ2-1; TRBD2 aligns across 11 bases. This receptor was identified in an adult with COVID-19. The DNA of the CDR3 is TGTGCCAGCAGCCAAGCCCGAACCGGACTAGCGGGTATGGAGAATGAGCAGTTCTTC. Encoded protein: CASSQARTGLAGMENEQFF.